The 27 T cell receptor beta chains below were found in one sample sequenced in a study of T cell responses to AZD1222 COVID-19 vaccine. Produced via immunoSEQ multiplex PCR; TCRdb's table is partial and in-frame only. In the table there are 110,000 to 150,000 clones, 70% to 90% of which are singletons. The specimen comprised peripheral blood, sampled on day 0 of AZD1222 vaccination. The receptors stem from an adult in good health.

V is TRBV30 and J is TRBJ2-3, with D hard to call. Germline CDR1 and CDR2: GTSNPN and SVGIG (reference sequence). The V end was cut by 0 bases, the J end by 4 bases, with 2 bases between. This CDR3 region has 11 residues. The CDR3 sequence is CAWSVSDTQYF. DNA of the CDR3: TGTGCCTGGAGTGTATCAGATACGCAGTATTTT. Full variable domain (outside the CDR3, taken from reference TRBV30 and TRBJ2-3): SQTIHQWPATLVQPVGSPLSLECTVEGTSNPNLYWYRQAAGRGLQLLFYSVGIGQISSEVPQNLSASRPQDRQFILSSKKLLLSDSGFYLCAWSVSDTQYFGPGTRLTVL.

The V gene is TRBV2, the J gene TRBJ2-1; tentatively, D is TRBD2 (5 bases). Germline CDR1 and CDR2: SNHLY and FYNNEI. CDR3 length equals 11 residues. Trimming took off 6 bases at V and 15 bases at J, with 15 bases between the two ends. The DNA for the CDR3 is TGTGCCAGCAGGGTACTAGAATCCCCGTTCTTC. Amino acid sequence: CASRVLESPFF.

This chain joins TRBV18 and TRBJ2-7; D is unclear. V was clipped by 2 bases and J by 0 bases, with 8 bases between them. The CDR3 has 14 residues. The germline gives CDR1 KGHSH, CDR2 LQKENI. The CDR3, as DNA: TGTGCCAGCTCACCAGCGGTGAGCTCCTACGAGCAGTACTTC. Residues: CASSPAVSSYEQYF.

The chain links TRBV5-1 to TRBJ2-1; TRBD1 agrees at 7 bases. The trim removed 3 bases at V and 6 bases at J, leaving 3 bases unmatched. Germline CDR1 reads SGHRS; CDR2 reads YFSETQ. This CDR3 contains 13 residues. The CDR3 reads CASSSRQGNEQFF. The DNA of the CDR3 is TGCGCCAGCAGCTCCAGACAGGGCAATGAGCAGTTCTTC.

The chain couples TRBV30 to TRBJ1-6, with D unclear. The CDR3 runs 12 residues. V lost 1 base and J lost 12, with 10 bases in between. Germline values: CDR1 GTSNPN, CDR2 SVGIG (reference sequence). The CDR3 sequence is CAWSADPGPLHF. The CDR3 DNA follows: TGTGCCTGGAGTGCAGACCCTGGACCCCTCCACTTT.

The V call is TRBV4-2, the J call TRBJ2-5, with unresolved D. Trimming took 1 base from V and 5 from J, leaving 8 bases between them. The CDR3 consists of 13 residues. Germline values: CDR1 LGHNA, CDR2 YNFKEQ. Written as DNA, the CDR3 is TGTGCCAGCAGCCAAGGAGAATCGGAGACCCAGTACTTC. Translated: CASSQGESETQYF.

The V call is TRBV7-2, the J call TRBJ1-3; 8 nucleotides match TRBD1. The V gene end was trimmed by 5 bases and the J gene end by 8 bases; junction bases not matched to a gene: 8. Germline CDR1 reads SGHTA; CDR2 reads FQGNSA. The CDR3 totals 14 residues. CDR3 sequence reads: CASSVTGGGDTIYF. For the CDR3, the DNA is TGTGCCAGCAGCGTAACAGGGGGTGGTGACACCATATATTTT.

This chain uses TRBV2 with TRBJ1-1, with D hard to call. CDR1 and CDR2 from the germline V gene are SNHLY and FYNNEI. This CDR3 is built from 13 residues. Trimming removed 4 bases at V and 2 bases at J, with 8 bases between. In DNA form, the CDR3 reads TGTGCCAGCAGTGGGTCGGCAAACACTGAAGCTTTCTTT. Its translation: CASSGSANTEAFF.

This clone occurred a few times. This chain uses TRBV14 with TRBJ1-1, with TRBD1 as a possible D gene (6 bases). The length of the CDR3 is 13 residues. Trimming pared 0 bases from V and 6 bases from J, leaving 8 bases between. Germline CDR1 and CDR2: SGHDN and FVKESK. The CDR3 here is CASSQDHRAEAFF. The CDR3 nucleotides read TGTGCCAGCAGCCAAGATCACAGGGCTGAAGCTTTCTTT. The full variable domain, with the rest looked up from reference TRBV14 and TRBJ1-1, is EAGVTQFPSHSVIEKGQTVTLRCDPISGHDNLYWYRRVMGKEIKFLLHFVKESKQDESGMPNNRFLAERTGGTYSTLKVQPAELEDSGVYFCASSQDHRAEAFFGQGTRLTVV.

This rearrangement joins TRBV7-8 to TRBJ2-7; D gene uncertain. Germline CDR1 is SGHVS and CDR2 is FQNEAQ. The CDR3 runs to 13 residues. The CDR3 region is CASRAPFSYEQYF. The DNA for the CDR3 is TGTGCTAGTAGGGCGCCTTTCTCCTACGAGCAGTACTTC.

This chain connects TRBV6-4 to TRBJ2-3, with 12 bases aligning to TRBD2. Germline-derived CDR1 and CDR2 are MRHNA and SNTAGT. Trimming took 8 bases from V and 1 from J; bases not matched to a gene: 19. The CDR3 length is 20 residues. The CDR3 is CASGTPLGLAGHSGTDTQYF. In DNA form, the CDR3 reads TGTGCCAGCGGCACCCCACTAGGACTAGCGGGGCATTCCGGCACAGATACGCAGTATTTT.

The rearrangement links TRBV6-4 to TRBJ1-1, with D possibly TRBD1 on 5 matching bases. The CDR3 consists of 13 residues. The V gene's germline CDR1 is MRHNA and CDR2 SNTAGT. The V and J ends lost 8 bases and 1 base respectively, with 11 bases between them. The CDR3 DNA reads TGTGCCAGCTCAGGGACGGAGAACACTGAAGCTTTCTTT. Protein: CASSGTENTEAFF.

The V and J genes are TRBV19 and TRBJ1-2; D remains unclear. The CDR3 length is 14 residues. CDR1 and CDR2 from the germline V gene are LNHDA and SQIVND (reference sequence). V shed 3 bases and J shed 3 bases, with 11 bases lying between them. CDR3 bases: TGTGCCAGTAGTATCGCCCCGGGCCACTATGGCTACACCTTC. Its translation: CASSIAPGHYGYTF.

V is TRBV6-6 and J is TRBJ2-7, with 8 bases matching TRBD2. Trimming cost V 5 bases and J 1 base; bases outside gene matches: 4. The CDR3 is 14 residues long. CDR1 MNHNY and CDR2 SVGAGI come from the germline V gene (reference sequence). The CDR3 loop is CASSREGVSYEQYF. CDR3 sequence (DNA): TGTGCCAGCAGTCGGGAGGGCGTTTCCTACGAGCAGTACTTC.

The V call is TRBV19, the J call TRBJ1-5; D possibly corresponds to TRBD1 (5 bases). The germline V gene has CDR1 LNHDA and CDR2 SQIVND (reference sequence). Trimming left V 6 bases short and J 16 bases short, with 16 bases between. This CDR3 comprises 11 residues. This CDR3 is CASSPGGREHF. DNA of the CDR3: TGTGCCAGTAGCCCGGGGGGAAGGGAACATTTT.

The chain employs TRBV2 and TRBJ1-5; D is ambiguous. This CDR3 has 15 residues. The germline V and J ends were trimmed by 2 bases and 3 bases, with 11 bases remaining between them. The germline CDR1 and CDR2 sequences are SNHLY and FYNNEI. The CDR3 reads CASSEWLAANQPQHF. CDR3 bases: TGTGCCAGCAGTGAATGGTTGGCAGCCAATCAGCCCCAGCATTTT.

This clone was recorded only once. V is TRBV28 and J is TRBJ2-2, with no clear D. Per germline, CDR1 MDHEN and CDR2 SYDVKM. The length of the CDR3 is 13 residues. The ends were cut back, 5 bases at V and 4 bases at J, with 8 bases in the middle. The CDR3: CASSTRRTGELFF. Written as DNA, the CDR3 is TGTGCCAGCAGTACCCGCCGCACCGGGGAGCTGTTTTTT.

The J gene is TRBJ1-3, the V gene TRBV12-5, with 7 bases fitting TRBD1. The V and J ends lost 6 bases and 2 bases, in that order; junction bases with no gene match: 7. This CDR3 is built from 15 residues. CDR1 and CDR2 (germline): LGHNT, FRNRAP. The DNA of the CDR3 is TGTGCTAGTGGATCGGACAGGTTCACTGGAAACACCATATATTTT. Its protein product is CASGSDRFTGNTIYF. Together with reference TRBV12-5 and TRBJ1-3, the CDR3 gives the full variable domain: DARVTQTPRHKVTEMGQEVTMRCQPILGHNTVFWYRQTMMQGLELLAYFRNRAPLDDSGMPKDRFSAEMPDATLATLKIQPSEPRDSAVYFCASGSDRFTGNTIYFGEGSWLTVV.

The chain joins TRBV25-1 to TRBJ1-1, with D possibly matching TRBD1 (5 bases). The V end was cut by 4 bases, the J end by 11 bases, with 17 bases between. In germline, CDR1 is MGHDK, CDR2 SYGVNS. CDR3 length: 13 residues. The CDR3 loop is CASSANTGRGAFF. The CDR3 DNA reads TGTGCCAGCAGTGCCAACACAGGCCGGGGGGCTTTCTTT.

This clone counts as medium-sized. The chain couples TRBV13 to TRBJ2-5; TRBD2 matches 7 bases. Per germline, CDR1 PRHDT and CDR2 FYEKMQ (reference sequence). V trimming: 1 base; J trimming: 4 bases; junction bases outside the gene matches: 3. The CDR3 consists of 14 residues. The CDR3 nucleotides read TGTGCCAGCAGCTTAGCGGGGGGAGGAGAGACCCAGTACTTC. It translates to CASSLAGGGETQYF.

This chain uses TRBV7-3 with TRBJ2-3; no definite D call. This CDR3 comprises 15 residues. The germline V gene encodes CDR1 SGHTA and CDR2 FQGTGA. V lost 5 bases to trimming and J lost 0 bases, with 12 bases between them. CDR3 nucleotides: TGTGCCAGCAGCCCACTACGCAGTAGCACAGATACGCAGTATTTT. This codes for CASSPLRSSTDTQYF.

This clone appeared once. The chain recombines TRBV11-2 with TRBJ2-7; either TRBD1 or TRBD2 may fit D (6 bases each). This CDR3 contains 15 residues. V lost 5 bases, J lost 3 bases, and 17 bases lay in between. Germline V CDR1 and CDR2: SGHAT, FQNNGV. As DNA, the CDR3 is TGTGCCAGCAGCCTACCTGGGGGGCGTCGCTACGAGCAGTACTTC. This codes for CASSLPGGRRYEQYF. Full variable domain (rest looked up from reference TRBV11-2 and TRBJ2-7): EAGVAQSPRYKIIEKRQSVAFWCNPISGHATLYWYQQILGQGPKLLIQFQNNGVVDDSQLPKDRFSAERLKGVDSTLKIQPAKLEDSAVYLCASSLPGGRRYEQYFGPGTRLTVT.

The chain is built from TRBV4-2 and TRBJ2-1; D is undetermined. Germline loops: CDR1 LGHNA, CDR2 YNFKEQ. This CDR3 region has 15 residues. Trimming took 5 bases from V and 0 from J, leaving 11 bases between them. CDR3 sequence reads: CASSSRPSSYNEQFF. CDR3 coding DNA: TGTGCCAGCAGCAGCCGTCCTAGCTCCTACAATGAGCAGTTCTTC.

The chain recombines TRBV7-2 with TRBJ1-6; unclear D gene. Between the trimmed V and J ends, which lost 7 bases and 9 bases, there was a span of 13 bases. Germline lookup yields CDR1 SGHTA and CDR2 FQGNSA. The CDR3 has 13 residues. CDR3 nucleotides: TGTGCCAGCACCACGACAACGGTTTCACCCCTCCACTTT. Translated: CASTTTTVSPLHF.

The sample holds one count of this clone. The V call is TRBV3-1 (or the pseudogene TRBV3-2), the J call TRBJ1-5, with D perhaps matching TRBD1 (5 bases). The CDR3 has 17 residues. Per germline, CDR1 LGHDT and CDR2 YNNKEL (reference sequence). The V end lost 4 bases, the J end lost 7 bases, and 23 bases lay between the germline ends. In nucleotides, the CDR3 is TGTGCCAGCAGCCCTCGATGGGAGGGCAGGGCCGAGCAGCCCCAGCATTTT. The encoded protein is CASSPRWEGRAEQPQHF.

CDR3 amino acids: CASKIRVGAGGDTEAFF. CDR3 bases: TGTGCCAGCAAGATCAGGGTCGGCGCTGGGGGGGACACTGAAGCTTTCTTT. The V call is TRBV7-2, the J call TRBJ1-1; D may be TRBD1 (5 bases). CDR3 length equals 17 residues. The germline CDR1 and CDR2 sequences are SGHTA and FQGNSA. The V gene lost 7 bases and the J gene lost 3 bases, with 24 bases spanning the gap. Filled out from reference TRBV7-2 and TRBJ1-1, the complete variable domain reads GAGVSQSPSNKVTEKGKDVELRCDPISGHTALYWYRQSLGQGLEFLIYFQGNSAPDKSGLPSDRFSAERTGGSVSTLTIQRTQQEDSAVYLCASKIRVGAGGDTEAFFGQGTRLTVV.

The genes are TRBV6-5 and TRBJ2-7; D is unresolved. The germline CDR1 and CDR2 sequences are MNHEY and SVGAGI. V lost 7 bases and J lost 4, with 17 bases in between. The CDR3 covers 14 residues. CDR3 region: CASIQSRSLYEQYF. CDR3 nucleotides: TGTGCCAGCATCCAATCTAGGAGTTTGTACGAGCAGTACTTC.